Below, one TCR beta chain is given with its context. A much larger clone lies one base from this, so it may be a read error. This entry comes from a study of blood T cells in healthy people across ages. The second PCR ran roughly 7 to 11 cycles with a sample-barcoded 5' primer and J-beta primers. TCRdb redid the calling of the 5' RACE reads with MiXCR, one entry per CDR3 protein. The sample contains about 650,000 distinct CDR3 sequences, 52% of which appear only once. Sequencing was carried out using blood. The source is a woman older than 75 in good health.

This chain's CDR3 is CASGESIGGGSEAFF. CDR3 bases: TGCGCCAGCGGTGAGTCGATTGGAGGGGGGAGTGAAGCTTTCTTT. V usage is TRBV10-1 and J usage is TRBJ1-1, with a possible D match to TRBD1 (6 bases). The CDR3 has 15 amino acids. Looked up from germline, CDR1 is WNHNN and CDR2 is SYGVQD (reference sequence).